These T cell receptor beta chains were read from a single sample in a study of beta chain features in type 1 diabetes. Profiling relied on immunoSEQ multiplex PCR, and the TCRdb table lists in-frame clones only, not all of them. The profile shows hundreds of thousands of clones, 14% of them singletons. Sequencing input: central memory CD4+ T cells from blood. The receptors originated from a man aged 25-45 years in good health. The CDR3 runs from the conserved cysteine through the conserved F or W.

TRBJ1-5 | TRBV19 | CASTGASYSNQPQHF
TRBJ1-5 | TRBV28 | CASGAGGPQHF
TRBJ1-5 | TRBV5-6 | CASSSGQGVGQPQHF
TRBJ1-4 | TRBV7-2 | CASSLGSSVSSNEKLFF
TRBJ2-5 | TRBV28 | CASSTGPQETQYF
TRBJ1-1 | TRBV29-1 | CSVDPYDQAFF
TRBJ1-2 | TRBV6-1 | CASSEKALMRGYTF
TRBJ1-1 | TRBV2 | CASSRDRGTEAFF
TRBJ2-7 | TRBV7-2 | CASSRAEIPYYEQYF
TRBJ2-5 | TRBV7-2 | CASSPYRGGGTQYF
TRBJ1-2 | TRBV19 | CASTVSGGEVDGYTF
TRBJ1-1 | TRBV4-2 | CASSQDTNTEAFF
TRBJ1-2 | TRBV7-8 | CASSLQVRSGYTF
TRBJ2-3 | TRBV5-4 | CASSLESSLGTDTQYF
TRBJ2-7 | TRBV6-5 | CASSYYWRGYEQYF
TRBJ1-5 | TRBV5-6 | CASSLRGYSNQPQHF
TRBJ1-1 | TRBV10-2 | CASSEQGANTEAFF
TRBJ2-5 | TRBV5-4 | CASSLGLAGRGGETQYF
TRBJ1-2 | TRBV7-8 | CASSPVGGLNSAGYTF
TRBJ2-6 | TRBV5-4 | CASSLGFVGQGAAGANVLTF
TRBJ2-3 | TRBV2 | CASSKQGDTQYF
TRBJ1-2 | TRBV23-1 | CASSDRLEELANYGYTF
TRBJ1-4 | TRBV5-6 | CASSLPTNEKLFF
TRBJ2-5 | TRBV11-2 | CASSKARGLAETQYF
TRBJ1-2 | TRBV5-4 | CASSQGPSGYGYTF
TRBJ2-5 | TRBV9 | CASSVGSGETQYF
TRBJ2-1 | TRBV6-5 | CASGWGLYNEQFF
TRBJ1-2 | TRBV9 | CASTTFDGQGSFTLNGYTF
TRBJ1-4 | TRBV30 | CAWSKGEAEKLFF
TRBJ2-7 | TRBV2 | CASSERQGGFYEQYF
TRBJ1-2 | TRBV6-6 | CASSYSWAGDLSGYTF
TRBJ1-2 | TRBV4-1 | CASSQEHVESGYTF
TRBJ2-3 | TRBV6-1 | CASSEHQNTDTQYF
TRBJ2-3 | TRBV15 | CATSRDRPDTQYF
TRBJ2-2 | TRBV18 | CASSPRETGELFF
TRBJ2-5 | TRBV20-1 | CSASDQETQYF
TRBJ2-1 | TRBV7-3 | CASSLGNVNEQFF
TRBJ2-3 | TRBV10-3 | CAMQGGSPTDTQYF
TRBJ1-4 | TRBV6-1 | CASSGGQGGNEKLFF
TRBJ1-2 | TRBV19 | CASNPSGQLGGYTF